The 7 T cell receptor beta chains reported below all come from one sample, sequenced in a study of blood T cell repertoires in COVID-19. Clones were read by immunoSEQ multiplex PCR, and TCRdb kept only the in-frame ones, dropping some. The sample carries roughly 100,000 clones, approximately 91% recorded once. The specimen was peripheral blood. These receptors came from a human donor with active COVID-19. The donor label of this sample is uncertain.

The rearrangement joins TRBV7-3 to TRBJ2-2, with 9 bases identical to TRBD1. Germline values: CDR1 SGHTA, CDR2 FQGTGA. V was pared by 2 bases and J by 5 bases, with 0 bases of the junction left unmatched. This CDR3 spans 14 amino acids. CDR3 residues: CASSLGTGTGELFF. The DNA for the CDR3 is TGTGCCAGCAGCTTAGGGACAGGGACCGGGGAGCTGTTTTTT.

This clone has a handful of counts. CDR3 sequence reads: CASRADTAYGYTF. Here the CDR3 DNA reads TGTGCCAGCAGAGCTGACACCGCCTATGGCTACACCTTC. J is TRBJ1-2 and V is TRBV7-9; D uncertain. This CDR3 is 13 amino acids long. Per the germline V gene, CDR1 is SEHNR and CDR2 is FQNEAQ (reference sequence). V was trimmed by 6 bases and J by 4 bases, leaving 12 bases between them.

In DNA, the CDR3 is TGCGCCAGCAGCTACGTCGACGGGGGCACCGGGGAGCTGTTTTTT. This codes for CASSYVDGGTGELFF. The chain recombines TRBV5-1 with TRBJ2-2; tentatively, D is TRBD2 (6 bases). Deletions cut 3 bases from V and 4 bases from J, with 13 bases between. Germline V gene lookup returns CDR1 SGHRS and CDR2 YFSETQ. The CDR3 loop spans 15 amino acids.

The chain uses TRBV18 and TRBJ2-3, with 9 nucleotides matching TRBD2. Germline-derived CDR1 and CDR2 are KGHSH and LQKENI. V was clipped by 3 bases and J by 0 bases; unmatched bases: 10. The CDR3 is 18 amino acids. The CDR3 DNA sequence: TGTGCCAGCTCACCCCCCCCTAGCGGGGCTCCTAGCACAGATACGCAGTATTTT. Its protein is CASSPPPSGAPSTDTQYF.

The rearrangement joins TRBV7-8 to TRBJ1-4; 7 nucleotides align to TRBD1. Germline loops: CDR1 SGHVS, CDR2 FQNEAQ. The ends lost 4 bases at V and 8 bases at J; junction bases unmatched: 10. CDR3 length equals 15 residues. The CDR3, as DNA: TGTGCCAGCAGCTCAGGTAGACAGGGAAGAGAAAAACTGTTTTTT. It translates to CASSSGRQGREKLFF.

This chain connects TRBV20-1 to TRBJ2-7, with 7 nucleotides matching TRBD2. Germline V gene lookup returns CDR1 DFQATT and CDR2 SNEGSKA (reference sequence). The CDR3 runs 11 residues. Trimming cost V 7 bases and J 8 bases; bases outside gene matches: 8. The chain's CDR3 is CSGERERKQYF. CDR3 in DNA: TGCAGTGGGGAGCGGGAAAGGAAGCAGTACTTC.

This clone has a single count. V gene TRBV6-5 combines with J gene TRBJ1-2; D is possibly TRBD1 (6 bases). CDR3 length: 12 amino acids. Trimming left V 7 bases short and J 5 bases short, with 11 bases between. Germline V gene data show CDR1 as MNHEY and CDR2 as SVGAGI. CDR3 DNA sequence: TGTGCCAGCAATACAGGGATTTATGGCTACACCTTC. Translated, it gives CASNTGIYGYTF.